These 2 T cell receptor beta chains were sequenced from one sample in a study of cytomegalovirus exposure and HLA in healthy donors. With 60 Vbeta and 13 Jbeta primers, the PCR was carried out. The protocol was immunoSEQ multiplex PCR, while the TCRdb copy is restricted to in-frame clones and leaves out a portion. Among some 140,000 clones listed, approximately 71% were seen once. The sample taken for sequencing was PBMCs. The receptor set was obtained from a man younger than 45 in good health and CMV-seronegative.

The gene calls are TRBV2 and TRBJ2-2, with D possibly matching TRBD2 (7 bases). V lost 3 bases to trimming and J lost 1 base, with 27 bases between them. From germline, CDR1 is SNHLY and CDR2 FYNNEI. The CDR3 has 21 amino acids. In DNA form, the CDR3 reads TGTGCCAGCAGTGATCTTGGGGTGGGGGGGCGCAAGCGGGAGAACACCGGGGAGCTGTTTTTT. This translates into CASSDLGVGGRKRENTGELFF.

The chain combines TRBV19 with TRBJ2-7, with TRBD2 as a possible D gene (5 bases). CDR3 length equals 13 residues. Germline V gene lookup returns CDR1 LNHDA and CDR2 SQIVND (reference sequence). V lost 5 bases to trimming and J lost 2 bases, with 10 bases between them. The CDR3 sequence: CASSRGPPYEQYF. As DNA, the CDR3 is TGTGCCAGTAGTCGCGGGCCTCCCTACGAGCAGTACTTC.